The 22 T cell receptor beta chains given below trace back to one sample, sequenced in a study of CD8+ T cells in alopecia areata (dated by TCRdb to the late 2010s). The receptor library was made with the immunoSEQ multiplex PCR assay. RNA was extracted from all samples and reverse transcribed into cDNA as template for TCR sequencing. This immuneACCESS table, as held by TCRdb, lists in-frame sequences with V and J called but not all clones. Of the missing ones, under half trace to an unresolved V gene in checked studies; the others have no known cause. This sample lists some 180,000 clones; roughly 60% were detected once. The ten biggest clones cover about 1.5% of the sample. In the paper's terms, the time point label means: baseline before oral tofacitinib. This sample comprised CD4+ T cells sorted from blood, obtained at week 0. These TCRs come from a human donor with alopecia areata.

V usage is TRBV29-1 and J usage is TRBJ2-5; 8 bases map to TRBD2. Germline loops: CDR1 SQVTM, CDR2 ANQGSEA. CDR3 length: 13 amino acids. After removal of 4 bases from V and 2 bases from J, the junction contained 3 bases not matched to a gene. CDR3 in amino acids: CSVGPSGQETQYF. CDR3 nucleotides: TGCAGCGTTGGGCCTAGCGGGCAAGAGACCCAGTACTTC.

Points on this clone: The same CDR3 can be traced to other DNA sequences in this sample. The J gene is TRBJ1-2, the V gene TRBV30; D is undetermined. Trimming stripped 0 bases from V and 1 base from J, with 6 bases between. CDR1 and CDR2 from the germline V gene are GTSNPN and SVGIG (reference sequence). The CDR3 sequence is 13 residues long. CDR3 protein: CAWSVRDNYGYTF. CDR3 nucleotide sequence: TGTGCCTGGAGTGTACGTGATAACTATGGCTACACCTTC.

The chain recombines TRBV30 with TRBJ2-7; D unresolved. Germline values: CDR1 GTSNPN, CDR2 SVGIG (reference sequence). The CDR3 consists of 18 residues. V lost 0 bases, J lost 3 bases, and 24 bases lay in between. The CDR3 DNA reads as TGTGCCTGGAGTGTAGTAGGATCGGGCCTACGTCCCAACTACGAGCAGTACTTC. It encodes CAWSVVGSGLRPNYEQYF.

The chain employs TRBV10-2 and TRBJ2-1; a weak D match, TRBD2 (5 bases). This CDR3 region has 15 residues. V lost 3 bases and J lost 3, with 12 bases in between. Germline CDR1 is WSHSY and CDR2 is SAAADI. The DNA of the CDR3 is TGCGCCAGCAGTGATCGTCATGAGGGCTACAATGAGCAGTTCTTC. Translating gives CASSDRHEGYNEQFF.

This clone has a handful of counts. J is TRBJ1-1 and V is TRBV7-2; D is unclear. Trimming stripped 2 bases from V and 1 base from J, with 8 bases between. CDR3 length equals 14 residues. Germline CDR1 is SGHTA and CDR2 is FQGNSA. For the CDR3, the DNA is TGTGCCAGCAGCTTAAGGATAACGAACACTGAAGCTTTCTTT. Amino acid sequence: CASSLRITNTEAFF.

The rearrangement joins TRBV7-2 to TRBJ1-5; D not resolved. The germline V gene encodes CDR1 SGHTA and CDR2 FQGNSA. Between the trimmed V and J ends, which lost 4 bases and 7 bases, there was a span of 8 bases. This CDR3 has 12 residues. The DNA for the CDR3 is TGTGCCAGCAGCTCCCACATGCAGCCCCAGCATTTT. It is translated as CASSSHMQPQHF.

V gene TRBV23-1 combines with J gene TRBJ1-5; D is perhaps TRBD1 (5 bases). TRBV23-1 is treated as an ORF (open reading frame) with a function not yet certain. The ends were cut back, 0 bases at V and 0 bases at J, with 15 bases in the middle. This CDR3 comprises 18 residues. This CDR3 is CASSQSLDKTYSNQPQHF. The CDR3 coding sequence is TGCGCCAGCAGTCAATCCCTGGACAAGACTTATAGCAATCAGCCCCAGCATTTT.

The chain joins TRBV29-1 to TRBJ2-3; D uncertain. The ends were cut back, 4 bases at V and 5 bases at J, with 4 bases in the middle. Per germline, CDR1 SQVTM and CDR2 ANQGSEA. CDR3 size: 10 residues. The CDR3 DNA reads TGCAGCGTTGTTCAAGATACGCAGTATTTT. Its protein product is CSVVQDTQYF.

V gene TRBV13 combines with J gene TRBJ2-2; D is undetermined. V shed 5 bases and J shed 3 bases, with 10 bases lying between them. CDR1 is PRHDT and CDR2 is FYEKMQ in the germline V gene (reference sequence). This CDR3 comprises 14 residues. CDR3 region: CASSPPRDTGELFF. The CDR3 coding sequence is TGTGCCAGCAGCCCCCCCCGGGACACCGGGGAGCTGTTTTTT.

The chain recombines TRBV30 with TRBJ1-2; D perhaps matches TRBD1 (6 bases). This CDR3 is 14 amino acids long. Trimming took off 8 bases at V and 6 bases at J, with 22 bases between the two ends. CDR1 is GTSNPN, CDR2 SVGIG, per germline (reference sequence). The CDR3 loop is CAHVTPTGRHGYTF. The CDR3 bases are TGTGCCCATGTAACTCCAACAGGGCGGCATGGCTACACCTTC.

V and J are TRBV29-1 and TRBJ2-5; unclear D gene. Deletions cut 4 bases from V and 5 bases from J, with 11 bases between. Germline V gives CDR1 SQVTM, CDR2 ANQGSEA. This CDR3 has 12 residues. CDR3 residues: CSVGERMETQYF. The CDR3 DNA sequence: TGCAGCGTTGGAGAGAGGATGGAGACCCAGTACTTC.

This sequence joins TRBV9 and TRBJ2-5, with D possibly TRBD2 on 6 matching bases. The V and J ends lost 7 bases and 5 bases respectively, with 9 bases between them. This CDR3 comprises 11 residues. Germline CDR1 SGDLS, CDR2 YYNGEE. This CDR3 is CASGGAETQYF. CDR3 bases: TGTGCCAGCGGCGGGGCGGAGACCCAGTACTTC.

This clone was counted only a few times. The chain carries TRBV30 and TRBJ1-2, with 8 bases identical to TRBD1. Trimming at V came to 2 bases and at J to 6 bases, leaving 8 bases not matched to a gene. The CDR3 is 14 amino acids. Germline V CDR1 and CDR2: GTSNPN, SVGIG (reference sequence). In DNA, the CDR3 is TGTGCCTGGAGTATTCCGGACAGGGTAAATGGCTACACCTTC. It codes for CAWSIPDRVNGYTF.

The V gene is TRBV7-3, the J gene TRBJ2-1; 9 bases line up with TRBD1. The CDR3 is made up of 13 amino acids. Losses at the gene ends were 4 bases for V and 9 bases for J; bases not matched to a gene: 4. Germline V gene sequence: CDR1 SGHTA, CDR2 FQGTGA. The CDR3: CASSSTGGLEQFF. The CDR3 DNA reads as TGTGCCAGCAGCTCGACAGGGGGGCTTGAGCAGTTCTTC.

The rearrangement links TRBV25-1 to TRBJ1-6; 11 positions match TRBD1. Trimming removed 3 bases from V and 11 bases from J; junction bases left unmatched: 6. Looked up from germline, CDR1 is MGHDK and CDR2 is SYGVNS. The CDR3 covers 15 residues. The CDR3 coding sequence is TGTGCCAGCAGTGAGAATTGGACAGGGGGCCCACCCCTCCACTTT. Residues: CASSENWTGGPPLHF.

This clone was recorded many times. This chain connects TRBV7-2 to TRBJ1-1, with unresolved D. Germline CDR1 reads SGHTA; CDR2 reads FQGNSA. V was pared by 0 bases and J by 3 bases, with 11 bases between. The CDR3 has 15 amino acids. The CDR3 protein is CASSLALVRDTEAFF. Written as DNA, the CDR3 is TGTGCCAGCAGCTTAGCGTTAGTACGGGACACTGAAGCTTTCTTT.

J is TRBJ1-6 and V is TRBV5-1; TRBD1 matches 7 bases. Germline lookup yields CDR1 SGHRS and CDR2 YFSETQ. Trimming took 3 bases from V and 10 from J; bases not matched to a gene: 7. This CDR3 is built from 14 residues. CDR3 residues: CASSSGQDRSPLHF. The CDR3 DNA reads TGCGCCAGCAGCTCCGGACAGGATCGATCACCCCTCCACTTT.

The rearrangement uses TRBV19 and TRBJ2-3; D remains unclear. This CDR3 spans 12 amino acids. The germline V gene has CDR1 LNHDA and CDR2 SQIVND (reference sequence). Deletions cut 3 bases from V and 5 bases from J, with 6 bases between. The chain's CDR3 is CASSMIGDTQYF. The CDR3 DNA follows: TGTGCCAGTAGTATGATAGGAGATACGCAGTATTTT.

The V and J genes are TRBV30 and TRBJ2-3; D is ambiguous. Between the trimmed V and J ends, which lost 2 bases and 6 bases, there was a span of 12 bases. Germline CDR1 and CDR2: GTSNPN and SVGIG (reference sequence). The CDR3 sequence is 13 residues long. CDR3 region: CAWSLLEYDTQYF. CDR3 DNA: TGTGCCTGGAGTCTCCTAGAGTATGATACGCAGTATTTT.

The V call is TRBV5-1, the J call TRBJ2-1; D might be TRBD2 (6 bases). The CDR3 loop spans 13 amino acids. Looked up from germline, CDR1 is SGHRS and CDR2 is YFSETQ. Trimming took off 7 bases at V and 8 bases at J, with 16 bases between the two ends. The CDR3 sequence is CASSRWGDDEQFF. DNA for the CDR3: TGCGCCAGCTCACGGTGGGGGGATGATGAGCAGTTCTTC.

This clone was observed a few times. The chain is built from TRBV7-8 and TRBJ2-5, with D uncertain. This CDR3 comprises 9 residues. Trimming took 8 bases from V and 5 from J, leaving 3 bases between them. Germline CDR1 SGHVS, CDR2 FQNEAQ. The CDR3 region has the DNA TGTGCCAGCGGGGAGACCCAGTACTTC. Protein product: CASGETQYF.

The chain recombines TRBV25-1 with TRBJ2-7; 8 nucleotides align to TRBD1. The CDR3 is 14 residues long. Germline CDR1 and CDR2: MGHDK and SYGVNS. The ends lost 3 bases at V and 6 bases at J; junction bases unmatched: 7. CDR3 nucleotides: TGTGCCAGCAGTGACCTCCTCGACAGGGGCGAGCAGTACTTC. Its protein product is CASSDLLDRGEQYF.